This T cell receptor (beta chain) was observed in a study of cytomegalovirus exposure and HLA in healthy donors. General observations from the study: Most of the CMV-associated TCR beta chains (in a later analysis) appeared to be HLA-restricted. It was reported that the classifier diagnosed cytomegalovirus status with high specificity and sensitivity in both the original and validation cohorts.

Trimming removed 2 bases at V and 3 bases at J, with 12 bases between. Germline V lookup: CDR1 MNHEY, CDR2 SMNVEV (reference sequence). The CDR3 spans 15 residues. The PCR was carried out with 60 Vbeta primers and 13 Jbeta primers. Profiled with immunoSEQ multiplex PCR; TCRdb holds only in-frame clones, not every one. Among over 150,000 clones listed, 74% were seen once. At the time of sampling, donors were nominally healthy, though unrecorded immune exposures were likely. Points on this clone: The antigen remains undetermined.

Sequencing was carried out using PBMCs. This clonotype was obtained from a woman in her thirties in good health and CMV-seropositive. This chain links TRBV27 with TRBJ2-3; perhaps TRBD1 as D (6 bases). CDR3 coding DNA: TGTGCCAGCAGTTTAACCAGGGGTATTACAGATACGCAGTATTTT. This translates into CASSLTRGITDTQYF.